The sequence of this T cell receptor gamma chain was determined in a study of Vδ1+ human thymocytes. General study findings and limits: Bulk data may be misread because of unexpected Vdelta2 sequences. Around 20% of thymic delta-chain sequences were Vdelta2, with few Vdelta3, unlike blood Vdelta1+ controls. Thymic TRG and TRD repertoires appeared highly polyclonal, with Gaussian CDR3 length distributions.

Alphabeta T cells were depleted, then CD3+ Vdelta1+ Vdelta2- thymocytes were FACS-sorted. Vdelta1+ thymocyte sorts reached between roughly 98% and 99.6% purity. A few counts support this clone. Its antigen is unknown. With V trimmed by 0 bases and J by 5 bases, 4 bases remained unmatched. This CDR3 is 13 amino acids long. The germline gives CDR1 GITISATS, CDR2 ISYDGTV (reference sequence). Sequences come from RNA converted to cDNA by reverse transcription. Multiplex PCR used pooled V-gene forward primers and a constant-region reverse primer to amplify CDR3s. TCRdb made new clone calls on the multiplex PCR reads using CATT. Of about 22,000 gamma-chain clones listed, roughly an eighth are singletons.

The gene calls are TRGV9 and TRGJ1 or TRGJ2. The sequencing input was Vdelta1+ gamma-delta thymocytes from the thymus. Subset reported: FACS-sorted CD3+ TCRalphabeta- TCRVdelta1+ TCRVdelta2- thymocytes. The receptor's source is a child under three years old who had congenital heart surgery. The DNA for the CDR3 is TGTGCCTTGTGGGAGGTGTGGAATTATAAGAAACTCTTT. Translated, it gives CALWEVWNYKKLF.